Described below is a single TCR beta chain sequence and its context. Its antigen has not been determined. No much larger clonotype is one base removed from it; base qualities were not supplied. These data are taken from a study of CD8 T cells in Susac syndrome (dated by TCRdb to the late 2010s). In terms of the full investigation: The study used repertoire sequencing to test whether antigen drove CD8+ T cell activation and differentiation in Susac syndrome. CD8+ T cell repertoire clonality was compared between approximately 12 healthy donors, approximately 14 Susac syndrome patients and 15 multiple sclerosis patients. The study at large found these results: The number of individuals in the TCR sequencing and HLA analysis was recognized as being relatively small.

Peripheral blood CD8+ and CD4+ T cells from healthy donors, Susac syndrome patients and multiple sclerosis patients were profiled using high-throughput TCR beta sequencing. The multiple sclerosis controls were treatment-naive patients whose relapsing-remitting disease, either stable or active, fulfilled the revised McDonald criteria. CD8+ TEMRA cells were enriched by FACS, while bulk CD8+ and CD4+ T cells were purified by magnetic negative isolation. Blood was collected in EDTA tubes and processed within 24 hours, with PBMCs isolated through density gradient centrifugation. PBMCs intended for TCR sequencing were cryopreserved in liquid nitrogen and thawed later in a water bath at 37 degrees C. The sorted or isolated CD4+, CD8+ and CD8+ TEMRA cells reached a purity of at least 90%. V loses 2 bases of germline sequence and J loses 4 bases, and the interval between the two ends is 6 bases. The CDR3, from cysteine to phenylalanine, totals 11 residues. This entry keeps only the CDR3 DNA: 33 bases, framed from base 1. Sequences SQVTM (CDR1) and ANQGSEA (CDR2) are obtained from the germline V gene.

RNA was extracted using the RNeasy kit, and roughly 0.5 to 1 ug of the RNA was reverse transcribed with random hexamers. TCR beta CDR3 regions were amplified with the immunoSEQ multiplex PCR assay covering 54 Vbeta and 13 Jbeta segments. To correct PCR amplification bias, a synthetic template baseline was used for both primer optimization and computational correction. On the authors' methods: Reads were assigned to V, D and J genes according to IMGT and analyzed in immunoSEQ Analyzer, with only productive sequences retained. To calculate clonality, Shannon entropy was normalized by log2 of the number of productive unique sequences and then subtracted from one. Public and private clones were assessed among the 100 most prevalent clones of each patient and control. Clones were defined as Susac-specific when absent from the healthy and MS cohorts, from approximately 970 published viral clones and from other ImmuneACCESS disease sequences. TCRdb applied fastp at Q25 and MiXCR to the public reads, then kept only in-frame beta chains. Rows are combined by CDR3 protein, so each entry shows the most common genes and DNA. The V and J calls were not made by the authors but by TCRdb's processing. A total of approximately 130,000 distinct CDR3 sequences appear in this sample, about 90% of them only once. Around 0.24% of the sample is in the top ten clones.

The sequenced sample consisted of CD8+ T cells from PBMCs. The sequence is built from TRBV29-1 and TRBJ2-7; the D gene cannot be resolved reliably. The origin of this receptor is a human donor with multiple sclerosis. The CDR3 protein: CSVESGYEQYF. The DNA reads TGCAGCGTTGAATCCGGTTACGAGCAGTACTTC.